This is a list of T cell receptor beta chains from one sample in a study of neurological immune-mediated disorders. A single record per CDR3 protein comes from TCRdb applying MiXCR to the 5' RACE reads. This sample has about 120,000 distinct CDR3 sequences, with roughly 3.1% found just once. The sample was PBMCs. The source is a young woman with multiple sclerosis. Both conserved end residues are part of each CDR3. The order of the fields is J gene, clone size, D gene, V gene, CDR3 DNA, CDR3 protein. A D gene is named only where the DNA matches it firmly. Clone size is stated in some rows and not others, as once, few, many or a class when expanded.

TRBJ1-2	many	NA	TRBV2	TGTGCCAGCACCAAAAGGTTAGGGGATGGTTCTGGCTACACCTTC	CASTKRLGDGSGYTF
TRBJ2-7	many	TRBD1	TRBV20-1	TGCAGTGCAGAAACAACCGGGACAGGGATATACGAGCAGTACTTC	CSAETTGTGIYEQYF
TRBJ2-1	many	NA	TRBV7-2	TGTGCCAGCAGCCCACCTTCCGATGGAGGGTGGGGTGAGCAGTTCTTC	CASSPPSDGGWGEQFF
TRBJ2-1	many	TRBD1	TRBV9	TGTGCCAGCAGCGTCGGGGACAGAGCCTACAATGAGCAGTTCTTC	CASSVGDRAYNEQFF
TRBJ2-2	many	NA	TRBV7-9	TGTGCCAGCAGGCACGGCCACGACACCGGGGAGCTGTTTTTT	CASRHGHDTGELFF
TRBJ2-7	many	NA	TRBV6-6	TGTGCCAGCAGTTACGCACGCTACGAGCAGTACTTC	CASSYARYEQYF
TRBJ2-2	NA	NA	TRBV20-1	TGCAGTGTGGGCGGGCAAAGCACCGGGGAGCTGTTTTTT	CSVGGQSTGELFF
TRBJ2-1	NA	NA	TRBV4-1	TGCGCCAGCAGCCCCTCCATCGATTACAATGAGCAGTTCTTC	CASSPSIDYNEQFF
TRBJ2-2	few	NA	TRBV19	TGTGCCAGTACCACCCCTACCGGGGAGCTGTTTTTT	CASTTPTGELFF
TRBJ2-2	many	TRBD1	TRBV7-2	TGTGCCAGCAGCTCGGGACAGTATAACACCGGGGAGCTGTTTTTT	CASSSGQYNTGELFF
TRBJ1-3	few	NA	TRBV29-1	TGCAGCGTTGAATCCAGGGAAAATGGAAACACCATATATTTT	CSVESRENGNTIYF
TRBJ2-5	many	NA	TRBV5-1	TGCGCCAGCAGCTCCGGGGGCGCTAGCTCCCAAGAGACCCAGTACTTC	CASSSGGASSQETQYF
TRBJ2-5	many	TRBD1	TRBV7-9	TGTGCCAGCAGCTCCTTCCGAACGACAGGGGCCCAAGAGACCCAGTACTTC	CASSSFRTTGAQETQYF
TRBJ1-4	many	NA	TRBV27	TGTGCCAGCAGTTCCAACAGGGTGTCCGGTGAAAAACTGTTTTTT	CASSSNRVSGEKLFF
TRBJ1-4	many	TRBD1	TRBV7-9	TGTGCCAGCAGATTTACCGGCACAGGGGGCACTAATGAAAAACTGTTTTTT	CASRFTGTGGTNEKLFF
TRBJ2-1	many	TRBD2	TRBV7-6	TGTGCCAGCAGCTTAGCATCTTCCGGGACTAGGGTCGAAAATGAGCAGTTCTTC	CASSLASSGTRVENEQFF
TRBJ1-1	many	TRBD1	TRBV11-2	TGTGCCAGCAGCTATGGGGACAGAGAGAACACTGAAGCTTTCTTT	CASSYGDRENTEAFF
TRBJ2-1	many	NA	TRBV11-2	TGTGCCAGCAGACCCGTCCGGACTGGAAACAATGAGCAGTTCTTC	CASRPVRTGNNEQFF
TRBJ1-2	many	NA	TRBV19	TGTGCCAGTAGTATGTGGCAGGGAATCTACACCTTC	CASSMWQGIYTF
TRBJ1-1	many	TRBD1	TRBV20-1	TGCAGTGCTAGAGAGCCTATTGACAGGGGGAACACTGAAGCTTTCTTT	CSAREPIDRGNTEAFF
TRBJ1-3	many	NA	TRBV5-4	TGTGCCAGCAGCTCACCGGGACGGGGAAACACCATATATTTT	CASSSPGRGNTIYF
TRBJ2-1	many	TRBD2	TRBV7-2	TGTGCCAGCAGCCCGGACCTGGGGACTAGCGGGAGCCGGAAGTTCTTC	CASSPDLGTSGSRKFF